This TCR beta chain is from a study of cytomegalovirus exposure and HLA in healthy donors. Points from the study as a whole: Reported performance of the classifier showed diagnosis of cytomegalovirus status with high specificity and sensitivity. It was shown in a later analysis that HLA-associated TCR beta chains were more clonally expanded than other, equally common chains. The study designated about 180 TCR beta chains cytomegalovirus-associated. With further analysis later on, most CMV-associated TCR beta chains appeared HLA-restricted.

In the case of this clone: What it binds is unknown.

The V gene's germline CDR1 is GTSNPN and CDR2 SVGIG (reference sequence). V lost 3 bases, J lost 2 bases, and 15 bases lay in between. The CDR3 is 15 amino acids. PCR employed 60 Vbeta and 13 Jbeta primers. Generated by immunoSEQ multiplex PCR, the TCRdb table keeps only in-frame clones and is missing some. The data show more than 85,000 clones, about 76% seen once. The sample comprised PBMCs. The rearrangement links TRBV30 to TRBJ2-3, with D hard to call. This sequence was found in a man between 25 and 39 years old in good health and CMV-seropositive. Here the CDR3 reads CAWRDPQEYTDTQYF. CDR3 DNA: TGTGCCTGGAGAGATCCCCAGGAATACACAGATACGCAGTATTTT.